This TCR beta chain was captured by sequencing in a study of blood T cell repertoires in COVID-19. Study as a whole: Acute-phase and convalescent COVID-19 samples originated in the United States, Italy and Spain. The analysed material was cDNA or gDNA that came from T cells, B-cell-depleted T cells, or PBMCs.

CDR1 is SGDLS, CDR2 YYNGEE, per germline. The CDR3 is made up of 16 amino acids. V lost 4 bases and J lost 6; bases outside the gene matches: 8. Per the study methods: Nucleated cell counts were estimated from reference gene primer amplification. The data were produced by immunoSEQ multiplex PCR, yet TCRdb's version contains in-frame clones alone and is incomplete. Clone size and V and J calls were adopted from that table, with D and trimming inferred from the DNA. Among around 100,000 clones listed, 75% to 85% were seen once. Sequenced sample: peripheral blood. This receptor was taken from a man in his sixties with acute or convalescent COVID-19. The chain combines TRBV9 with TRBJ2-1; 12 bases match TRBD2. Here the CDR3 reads CASSPPSGRASNEQFF. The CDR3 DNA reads TGTGCCAGCAGCCCCCCTAGCGGGAGGGCCTCCAATGAGCAGTTCTTC. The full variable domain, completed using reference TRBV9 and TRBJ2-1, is DSGVTQTPKHLITATGQRVTLRCSPRSGDLSVYWYQQSLDQGLQFLIQYYNGEERAKGNILERFSAQQFPDLHSELNLSSLELGDSALYFCASSPPSGRASNEQFFGPGTRLTVL.